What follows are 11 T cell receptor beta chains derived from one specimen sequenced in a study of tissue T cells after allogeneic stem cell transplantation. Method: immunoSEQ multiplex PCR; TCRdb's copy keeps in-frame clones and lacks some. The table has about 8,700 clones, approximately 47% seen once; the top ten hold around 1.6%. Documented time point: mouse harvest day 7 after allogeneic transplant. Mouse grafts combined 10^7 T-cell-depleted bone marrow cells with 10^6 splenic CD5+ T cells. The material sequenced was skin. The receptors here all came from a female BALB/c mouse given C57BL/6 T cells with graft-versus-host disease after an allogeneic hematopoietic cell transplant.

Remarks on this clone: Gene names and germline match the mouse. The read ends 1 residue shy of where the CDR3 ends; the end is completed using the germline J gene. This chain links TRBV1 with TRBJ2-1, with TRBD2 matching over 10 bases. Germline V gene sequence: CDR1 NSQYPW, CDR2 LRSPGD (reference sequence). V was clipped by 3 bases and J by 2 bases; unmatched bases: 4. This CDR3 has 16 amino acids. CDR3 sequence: CTCSARDWGYYAEQFF. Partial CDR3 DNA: TGCACCTGCAGTGCCCGGGACTGGGGATACTATGCTGAGCAGTTC.

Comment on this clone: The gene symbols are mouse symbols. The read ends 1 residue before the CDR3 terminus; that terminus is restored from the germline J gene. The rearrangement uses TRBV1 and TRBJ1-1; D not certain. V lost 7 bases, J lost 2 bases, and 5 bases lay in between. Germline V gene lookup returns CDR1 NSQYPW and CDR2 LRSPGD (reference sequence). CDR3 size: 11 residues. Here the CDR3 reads CTCTDNTEVFF. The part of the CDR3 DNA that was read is TGCACCTGCACGGACAACACAGAAGTCTTC.

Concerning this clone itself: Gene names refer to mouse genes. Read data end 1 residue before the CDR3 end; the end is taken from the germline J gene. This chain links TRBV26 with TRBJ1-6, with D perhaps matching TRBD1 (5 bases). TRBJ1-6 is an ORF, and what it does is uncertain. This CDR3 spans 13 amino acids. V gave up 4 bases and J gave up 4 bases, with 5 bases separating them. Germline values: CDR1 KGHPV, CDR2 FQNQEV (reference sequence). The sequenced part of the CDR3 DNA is TGTGCCAGCAGTCGACAGTATAATTCGCCCCTCTAC. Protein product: CASSRQYNSPLY. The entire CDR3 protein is CASSRQYNSPLYF.

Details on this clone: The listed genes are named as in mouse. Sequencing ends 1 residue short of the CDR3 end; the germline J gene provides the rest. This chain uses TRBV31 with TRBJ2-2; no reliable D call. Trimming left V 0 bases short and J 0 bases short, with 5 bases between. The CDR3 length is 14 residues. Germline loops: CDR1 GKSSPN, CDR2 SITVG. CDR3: CAWSLATNTGQLYF. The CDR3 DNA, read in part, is TGTGCCTGGAGTCTGGCAACAAACACCGGGCAGCTCTAC.

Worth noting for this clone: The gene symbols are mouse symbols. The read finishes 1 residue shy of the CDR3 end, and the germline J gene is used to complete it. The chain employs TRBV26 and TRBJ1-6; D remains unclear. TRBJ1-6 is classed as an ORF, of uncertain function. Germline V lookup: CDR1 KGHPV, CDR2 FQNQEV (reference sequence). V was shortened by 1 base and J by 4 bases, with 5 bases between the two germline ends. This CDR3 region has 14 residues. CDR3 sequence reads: CASSLYEYNSPLYF. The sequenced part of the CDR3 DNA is TGTGCCAGCAGTCTGTACGAATATAATTCGCCCCTCTAC.

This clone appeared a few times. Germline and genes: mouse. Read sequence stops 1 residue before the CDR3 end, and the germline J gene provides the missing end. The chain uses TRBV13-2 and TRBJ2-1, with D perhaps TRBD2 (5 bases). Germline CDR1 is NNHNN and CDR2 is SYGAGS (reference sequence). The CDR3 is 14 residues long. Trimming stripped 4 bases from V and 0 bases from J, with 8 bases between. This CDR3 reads CASGRTYNYAEQFF. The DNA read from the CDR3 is TGTGCCAGCGGTAGGACTTATAACTATGCTGAGCAGTTC.

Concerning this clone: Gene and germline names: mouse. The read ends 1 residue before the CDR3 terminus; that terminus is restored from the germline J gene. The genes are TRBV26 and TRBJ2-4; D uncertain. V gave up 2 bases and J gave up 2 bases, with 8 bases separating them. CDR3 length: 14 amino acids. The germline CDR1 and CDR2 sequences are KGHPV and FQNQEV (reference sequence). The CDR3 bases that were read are TGTGCCAGCAGTCTGGAACATAATCAAAACACCTTGTAC. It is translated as CASSLEHNQNTLY. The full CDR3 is CASSLEHNQNTLYF.

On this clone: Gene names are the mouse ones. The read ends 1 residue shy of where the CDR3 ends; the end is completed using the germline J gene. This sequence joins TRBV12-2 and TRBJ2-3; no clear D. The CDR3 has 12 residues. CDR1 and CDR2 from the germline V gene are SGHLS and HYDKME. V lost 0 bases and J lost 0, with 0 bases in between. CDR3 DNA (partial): TGTGCCAGCTCTCTCAGTGCAGAAACGCTGTAT. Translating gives CASSLSAETLY. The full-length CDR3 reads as CASSLSAETLYF.

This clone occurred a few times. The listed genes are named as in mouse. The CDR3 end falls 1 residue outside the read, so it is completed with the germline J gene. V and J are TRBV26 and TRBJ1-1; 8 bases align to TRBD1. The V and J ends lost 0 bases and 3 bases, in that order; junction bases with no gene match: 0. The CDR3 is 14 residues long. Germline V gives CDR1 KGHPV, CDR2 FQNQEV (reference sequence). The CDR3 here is CASSLSTGDTEVFF. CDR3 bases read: TGTGCCAGCAGTCTGTCGACAGGGGACACAGAAGTCTTC.

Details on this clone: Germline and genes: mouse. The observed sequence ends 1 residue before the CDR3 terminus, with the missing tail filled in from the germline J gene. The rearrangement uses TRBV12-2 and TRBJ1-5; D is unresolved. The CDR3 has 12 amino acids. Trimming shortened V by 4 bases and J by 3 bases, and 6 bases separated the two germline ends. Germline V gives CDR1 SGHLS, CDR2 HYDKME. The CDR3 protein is CASSPGNQAPLF. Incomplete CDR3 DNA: TGTGCCAGCTCCCCCGGCAACCAGGCTCCGCTT. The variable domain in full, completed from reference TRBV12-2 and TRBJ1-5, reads NSGVVQSPRYIIKGKGERSILKCIPISGHLSVAWYQQTQGQELKFFIQHYDKMERDKGNLPSRFSVQQFDDYHSEMNMSALELEDSAVYFCASSPGNQAPLFGEGTRLSVL.

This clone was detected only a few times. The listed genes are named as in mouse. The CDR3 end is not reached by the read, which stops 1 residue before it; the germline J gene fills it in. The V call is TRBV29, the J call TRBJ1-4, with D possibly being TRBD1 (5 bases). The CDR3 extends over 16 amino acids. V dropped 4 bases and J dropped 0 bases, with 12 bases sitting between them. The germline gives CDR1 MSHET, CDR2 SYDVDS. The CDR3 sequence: CASSSPLTVSNERLFF. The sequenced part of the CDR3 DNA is TGTGCTAGCAGTTCCCCCCTGACAGTTTCCAACGAAAGATTATTT.